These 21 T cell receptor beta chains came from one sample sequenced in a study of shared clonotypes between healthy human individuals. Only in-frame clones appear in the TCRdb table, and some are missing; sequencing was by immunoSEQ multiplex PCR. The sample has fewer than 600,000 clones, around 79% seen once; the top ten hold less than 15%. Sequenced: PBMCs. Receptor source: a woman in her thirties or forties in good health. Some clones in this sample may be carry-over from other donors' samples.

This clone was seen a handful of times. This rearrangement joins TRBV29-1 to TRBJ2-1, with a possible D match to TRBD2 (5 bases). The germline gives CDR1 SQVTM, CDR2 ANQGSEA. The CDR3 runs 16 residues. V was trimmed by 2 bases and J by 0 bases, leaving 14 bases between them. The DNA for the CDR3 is TGCAGCGTTGAAAGAGGGTCGGGGAGCTCCTACAATGAGCAGTTCTTC. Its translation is CSVERGSGSSYNEQFF.

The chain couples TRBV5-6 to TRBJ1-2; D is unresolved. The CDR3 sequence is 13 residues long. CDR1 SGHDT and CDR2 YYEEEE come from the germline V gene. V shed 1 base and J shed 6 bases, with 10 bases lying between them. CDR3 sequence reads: CASSLIGVDGYTF. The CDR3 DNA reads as TGTGCCAGCAGCTTGATTGGAGTAGATGGCTACACCTTC.

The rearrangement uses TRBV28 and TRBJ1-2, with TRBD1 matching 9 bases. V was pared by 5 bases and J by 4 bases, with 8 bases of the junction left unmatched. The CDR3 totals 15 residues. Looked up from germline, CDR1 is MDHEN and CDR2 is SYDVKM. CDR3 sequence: CASSPRQGGFYGYTF. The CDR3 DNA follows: TGTGCCAGCAGTCCAAGACAGGGGGGGTTCTATGGCTACACCTTC.

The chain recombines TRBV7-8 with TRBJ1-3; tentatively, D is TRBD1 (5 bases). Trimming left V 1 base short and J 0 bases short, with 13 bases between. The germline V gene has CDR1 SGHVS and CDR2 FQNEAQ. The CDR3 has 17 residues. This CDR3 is CASSLVGGSFSGNTIYF. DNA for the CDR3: TGTGCCAGCAGCTTAGTCGGGGGGTCCTTCTCTGGAAACACCATATATTTT.

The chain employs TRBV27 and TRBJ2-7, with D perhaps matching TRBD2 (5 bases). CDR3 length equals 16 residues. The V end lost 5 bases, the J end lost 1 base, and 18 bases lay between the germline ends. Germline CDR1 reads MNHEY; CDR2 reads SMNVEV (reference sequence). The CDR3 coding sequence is TGTGCCAGCAGTCCCCACCCGAGGGAGTGGTCCTACGAGCAGTACTTC. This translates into CASSPHPREWSYEQYF.

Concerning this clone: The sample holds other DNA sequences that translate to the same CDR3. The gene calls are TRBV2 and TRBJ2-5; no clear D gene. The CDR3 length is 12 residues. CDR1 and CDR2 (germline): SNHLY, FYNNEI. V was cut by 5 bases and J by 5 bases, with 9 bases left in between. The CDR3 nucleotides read TGTGCCAGCAGTCGTAGCCGTGAGACCCAGTACTTC. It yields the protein CASSRSRETQYF.

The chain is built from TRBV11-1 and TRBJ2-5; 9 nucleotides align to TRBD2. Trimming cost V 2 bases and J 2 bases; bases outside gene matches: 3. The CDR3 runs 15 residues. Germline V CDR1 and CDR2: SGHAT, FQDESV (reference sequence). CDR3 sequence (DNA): TGTGCCAGCAGCTTAAGGGGACTAGCACAAGAGACCCAGTACTTC. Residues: CASSLRGLAQETQYF. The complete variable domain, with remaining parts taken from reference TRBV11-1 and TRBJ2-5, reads EAEVAQSPRYKITEKSQAVAFWCDPISGHATLYWYRQILGQGPELLVQFQDESVVDDSQLPKDRFSAERLKGVDSTLKIQPAELGDSAMYLCASSLRGLAQETQYFGPGTRLLVL.

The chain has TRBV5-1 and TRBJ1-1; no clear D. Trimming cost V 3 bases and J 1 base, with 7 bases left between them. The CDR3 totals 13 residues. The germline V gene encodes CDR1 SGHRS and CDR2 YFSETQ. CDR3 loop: CASSWGRNTEAFF. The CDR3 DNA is TGCGCCAGCAGCTGGGGTAGGAACACTGAAGCTTTCTTT.

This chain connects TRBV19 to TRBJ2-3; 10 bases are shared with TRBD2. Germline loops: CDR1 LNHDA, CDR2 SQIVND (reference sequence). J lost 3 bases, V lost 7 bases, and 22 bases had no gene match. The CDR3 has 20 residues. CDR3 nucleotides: TGTGCCAGTAAGGGAAGGCTCAGAGCGGGAGGGCATCTGGGGACAGATACGCAGTATTTT. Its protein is CASKGRLRAGGHLGTDTQYF.

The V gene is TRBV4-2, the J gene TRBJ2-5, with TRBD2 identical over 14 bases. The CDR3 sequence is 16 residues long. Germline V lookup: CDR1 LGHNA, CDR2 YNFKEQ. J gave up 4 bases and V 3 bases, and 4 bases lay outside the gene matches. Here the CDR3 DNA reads TGTGCCAGCAGCCACGGACTAGCGGGAGGAGGAGAGACCCAGTACTTC. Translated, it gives CASSHGLAGGGETQYF.

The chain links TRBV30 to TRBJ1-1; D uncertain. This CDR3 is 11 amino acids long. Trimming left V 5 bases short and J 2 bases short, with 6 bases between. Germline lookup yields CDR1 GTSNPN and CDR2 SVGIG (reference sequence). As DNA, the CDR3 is TGTGCCTGGGAATTTAACACTGAAGCTTTCTTT. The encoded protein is CAWEFNTEAFF. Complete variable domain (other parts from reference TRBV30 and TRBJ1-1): SQTIHQWPATLVQPVGSPLSLECTVEGTSNPNLYWYRQAAGRGLQLLFYSVGIGQISSEVPQNLSASRPQDRQFILSSKKLLLSDSGFYLCAWEFNTEAFFGQGTRLTVV.

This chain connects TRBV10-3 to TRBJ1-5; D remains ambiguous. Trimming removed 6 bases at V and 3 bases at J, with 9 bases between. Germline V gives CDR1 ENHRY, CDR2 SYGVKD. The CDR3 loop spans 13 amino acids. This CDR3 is CAIRAQDNQPQHF. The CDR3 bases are TGTGCCATCAGGGCGCAGGACAATCAGCCCCAGCATTTT.

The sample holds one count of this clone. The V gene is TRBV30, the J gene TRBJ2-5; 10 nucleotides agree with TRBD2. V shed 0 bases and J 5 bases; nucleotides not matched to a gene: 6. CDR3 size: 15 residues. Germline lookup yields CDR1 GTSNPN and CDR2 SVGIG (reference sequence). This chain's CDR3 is CAWSVLAGFGETQYF. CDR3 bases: TGTGCCTGGAGTGTACTAGCGGGATTTGGGGAGACCCAGTACTTC.

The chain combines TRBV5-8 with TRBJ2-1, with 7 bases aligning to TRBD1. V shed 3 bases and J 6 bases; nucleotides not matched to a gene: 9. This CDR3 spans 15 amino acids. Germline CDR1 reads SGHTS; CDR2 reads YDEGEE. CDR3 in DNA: TGTGCCAGCAGCTCGGCGACAGGGTTGGCCAATGAGCAGTTCTTC. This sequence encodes CASSSATGLANEQFF.

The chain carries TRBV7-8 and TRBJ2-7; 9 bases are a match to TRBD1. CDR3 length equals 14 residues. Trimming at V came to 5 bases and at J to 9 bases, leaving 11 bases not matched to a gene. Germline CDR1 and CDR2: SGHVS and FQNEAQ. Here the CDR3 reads CASSPSDRGVGQYF. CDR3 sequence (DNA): TGTGCCAGCAGCCCCTCTGACAGGGGGGTAGGGCAGTACTTC.

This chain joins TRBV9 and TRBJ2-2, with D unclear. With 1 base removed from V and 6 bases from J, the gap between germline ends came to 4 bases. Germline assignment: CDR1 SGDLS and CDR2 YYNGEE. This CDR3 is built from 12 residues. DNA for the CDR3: TGTGCCAGCAGCGTAAAGCCCGGGGAGCTGTTTTTT. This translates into CASSVKPGELFF. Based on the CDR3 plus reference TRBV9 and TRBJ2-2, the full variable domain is DSGVTQTPKHLITATGQRVTLRCSPRSGDLSVYWYQQSLDQGLQFLIQYYNGEERAKGNILERFSAQQFPDLHSELNLSSLELGDSALYFCASSVKPGELFFGEGSRLTVL.

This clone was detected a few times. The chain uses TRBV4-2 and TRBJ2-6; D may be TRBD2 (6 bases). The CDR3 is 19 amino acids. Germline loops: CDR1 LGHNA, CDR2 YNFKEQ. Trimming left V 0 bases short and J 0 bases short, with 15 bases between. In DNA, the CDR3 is TGTGCCAGCAGCCAAGATCCGCCGGGAGTCGGCTCTGGGGCCAACGTCCTGACTTTC. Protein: CASSQDPPGVGSGANVLTF.

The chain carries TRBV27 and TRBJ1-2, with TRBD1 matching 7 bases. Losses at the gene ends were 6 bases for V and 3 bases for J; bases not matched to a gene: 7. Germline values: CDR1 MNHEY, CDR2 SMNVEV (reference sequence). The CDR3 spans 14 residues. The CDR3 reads CASRQTGTDYGYTF. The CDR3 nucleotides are TGTGCCAGCAGACAAACCGGGACAGACTATGGCTACACCTTC.

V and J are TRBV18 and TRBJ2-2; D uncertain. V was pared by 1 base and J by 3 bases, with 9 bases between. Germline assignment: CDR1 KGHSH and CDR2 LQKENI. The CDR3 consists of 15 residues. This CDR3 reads CASSPLSTYTGELFF. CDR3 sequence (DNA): TGTGCCAGCTCACCACTTAGCACTTACACCGGGGAGCTGTTTTTT.

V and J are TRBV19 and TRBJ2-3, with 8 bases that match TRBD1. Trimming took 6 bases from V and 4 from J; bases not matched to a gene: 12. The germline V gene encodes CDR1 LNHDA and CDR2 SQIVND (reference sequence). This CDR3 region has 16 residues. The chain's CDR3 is CASSPPRTGFPDTQYF. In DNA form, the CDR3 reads TGTGCCAGTAGCCCTCCTAGGACAGGGTTCCCAGATACGCAGTATTTT.

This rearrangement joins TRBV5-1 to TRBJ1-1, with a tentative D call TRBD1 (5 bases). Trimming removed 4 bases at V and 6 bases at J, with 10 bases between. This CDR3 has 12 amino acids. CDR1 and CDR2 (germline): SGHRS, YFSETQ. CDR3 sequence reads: CASSPTGSEAFF. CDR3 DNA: TGCGCCAGCAGCCCTACAGGTTCTGAAGCTTTCTTT.